This T cell receptor beta chain was sequenced in a study of T-cell reconstitution after alpha-beta-depleted transplantation in children. Broader study findings: Surviving recipient T cells and thymic progenitors accounted for the high day-60 TCRbeta diversity observed in some patients. The authors attributed T-cell counts and diversity one year after transplant mostly to newly produced T cells. Where alpha-beta T cells came from about two months after transplant was reportedly several hundred expanded graft clones.

Of note for this clonotype: Its antigen is undetermined.

Unique molecular identifiers were incorporated into the prepared TCRbeta library. Using its own MiXCR run on the PCR reads, TCRdb lists one record per CDR3 protein. The sample carries about 830,000 distinct CDR3 sequences, roughly 15% recorded once. The CDR3 is made up of 18 amino acids. Per germline, CDR1 MGHRA and CDR2 YSYEKL. Germline trimming cut 6 bases from V and 4 bases from J; bases unmatched to any gene: 20. Source: PBMCs, mostly from graft donor cells, taken 360 days after TCRalphabeta/CD19-depleted stem cell transplant. The V call is TRBV4-1, the J call TRBJ1-1, with TRBD1 matching 7 bases. The sequence was obtained from a male patient between 10 and 17 years old who had a stem cell transplant for acute lymphoblastic leukemia, so the T cells may come from the graft donor. CDR3 coding DNA: TGCGCCAGCAGTTCAAGTGGGACAGCCTCCTCATTGGGCACTGAAGCTTTCTTT. Its protein is CASSSSGTASSLGTEAFF.